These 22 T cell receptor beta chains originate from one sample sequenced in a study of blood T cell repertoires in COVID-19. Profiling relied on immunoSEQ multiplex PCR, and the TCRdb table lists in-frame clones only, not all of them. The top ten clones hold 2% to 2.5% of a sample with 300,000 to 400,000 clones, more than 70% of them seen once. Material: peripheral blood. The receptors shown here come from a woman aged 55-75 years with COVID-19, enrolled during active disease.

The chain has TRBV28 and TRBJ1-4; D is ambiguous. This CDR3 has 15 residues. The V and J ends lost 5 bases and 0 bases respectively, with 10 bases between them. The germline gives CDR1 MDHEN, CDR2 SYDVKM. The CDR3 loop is CASSPSGTTNEKLFF. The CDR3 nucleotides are TGTGCCAGCAGTCCCTCCGGGACAACTAATGAAAAACTGTTTTTT. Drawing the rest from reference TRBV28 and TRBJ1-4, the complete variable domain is DVKVTQSSRYLVKRTGEKVFLECVQDMDHENMFWYRQDPGLGLRLIYFSYDVKMKEKGDIPEGYSVSREKKERFSLILESASTNQTSMYLCASSPSGTTNEKLFFGSGTQLSVL.

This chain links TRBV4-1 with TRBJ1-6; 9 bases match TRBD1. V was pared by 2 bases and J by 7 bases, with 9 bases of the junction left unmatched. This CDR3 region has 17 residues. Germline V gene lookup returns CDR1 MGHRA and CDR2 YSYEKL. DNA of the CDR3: TGCGCCAGCAGCCAAAGTGCGTGGACAGGGGACAATTCACCCCTCCACTTT. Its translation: CASSQSAWTGDNSPLHF.

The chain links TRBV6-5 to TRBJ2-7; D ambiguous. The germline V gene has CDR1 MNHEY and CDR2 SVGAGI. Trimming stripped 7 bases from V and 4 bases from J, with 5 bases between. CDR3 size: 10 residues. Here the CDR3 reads CASNAYEQYF. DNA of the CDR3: TGTGCCAGCAACGCGTACGAGCAGTACTTC.

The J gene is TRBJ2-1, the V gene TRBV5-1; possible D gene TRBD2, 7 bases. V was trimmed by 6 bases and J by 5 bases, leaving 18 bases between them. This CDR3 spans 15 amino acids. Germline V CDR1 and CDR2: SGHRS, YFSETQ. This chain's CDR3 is CASTKRGGVDNEQFF. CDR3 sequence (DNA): TGCGCCAGCACCAAGAGGGGGGGCGTTGACAATGAGCAGTTCTTC. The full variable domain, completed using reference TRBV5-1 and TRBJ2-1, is KAGVTQTPRYLIKTRGQQVTLSCSPISGHRSVSWYQQTPGQGLQFLFEYFSETQRNKGNFPGRFSGRQFSNSRSEMNVSTLELGDSALYLCASTKRGGVDNEQFFGPGTRLTVL.

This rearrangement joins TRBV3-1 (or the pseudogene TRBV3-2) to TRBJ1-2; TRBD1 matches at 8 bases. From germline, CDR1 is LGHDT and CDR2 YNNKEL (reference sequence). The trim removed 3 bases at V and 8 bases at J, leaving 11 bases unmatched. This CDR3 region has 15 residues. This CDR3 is CASSQSDREGKGYTF. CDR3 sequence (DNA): TGTGCCAGCAGCCAGTCGGACAGGGAGGGAAAAGGCTACACCTTC.

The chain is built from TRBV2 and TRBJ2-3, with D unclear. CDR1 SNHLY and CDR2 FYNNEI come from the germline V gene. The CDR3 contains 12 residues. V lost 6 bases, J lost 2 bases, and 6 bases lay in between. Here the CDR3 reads CASSSSTDTQYF. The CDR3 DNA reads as TGTGCCAGCAGCTCTTCCACAGATACGCAGTATTTT.

For the CDR3, the DNA is TGTGCCAGCAGCCAAAACACTGAAGCTTTCTTT. Protein product: CASSQNTEAFF. This chain uses TRBV28 with TRBJ1-1, with no clear D. Germline lookup yields CDR1 MDHEN and CDR2 SYDVKM. This CDR3 is 11 amino acids long. V was clipped by 6 bases and J by 2 bases, with 4 bases between them.

CDR3 coding DNA: TGTGCCAGCAGCTCATACCCGGGACTACTCTACGAGCAGTACTTC. It translates to CASSSYPGLLYEQYF. The chain is built from TRBV7-3 and TRBJ2-7; TRBD2 matches at 7 bases. This CDR3 region has 15 residues. J lost 3 bases, V lost 4 bases, and 9 bases had no gene match. Looked up from germline, CDR1 is SGHTA and CDR2 is FQGTGA.

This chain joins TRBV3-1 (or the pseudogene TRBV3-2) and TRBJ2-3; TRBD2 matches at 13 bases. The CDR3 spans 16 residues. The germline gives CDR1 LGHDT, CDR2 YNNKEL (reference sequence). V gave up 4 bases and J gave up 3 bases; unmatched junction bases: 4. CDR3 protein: CASSLRLAGGTDTQYF. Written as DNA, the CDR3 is TGTGCCAGCAGCCTCAGACTAGCGGGGGGAACAGATACGCAGTATTTT.

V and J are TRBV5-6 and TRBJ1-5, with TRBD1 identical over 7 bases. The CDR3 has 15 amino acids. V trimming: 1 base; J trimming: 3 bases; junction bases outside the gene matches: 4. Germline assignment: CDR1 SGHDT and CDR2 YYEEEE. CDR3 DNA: TGTGCCAGCAGCTTGTTACAGGGGTCCAATCAGCCCCAGCATTTT. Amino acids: CASSLLQGSNQPQHF.

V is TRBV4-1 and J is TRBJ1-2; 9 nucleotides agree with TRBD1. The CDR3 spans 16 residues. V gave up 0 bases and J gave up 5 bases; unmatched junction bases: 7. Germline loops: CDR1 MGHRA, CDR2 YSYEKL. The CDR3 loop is CASSQDGWDRDYGYTF. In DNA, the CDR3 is TGCGCCAGCAGCCAAGATGGGTGGGACAGGGATTATGGCTACACCTTC.

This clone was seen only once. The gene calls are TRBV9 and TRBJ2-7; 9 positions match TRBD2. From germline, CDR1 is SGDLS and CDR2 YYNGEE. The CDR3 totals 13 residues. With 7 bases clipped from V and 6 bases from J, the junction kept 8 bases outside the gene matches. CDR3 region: CASAGGGAREQYF. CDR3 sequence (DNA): TGTGCCAGCGCTGGCGGGGGGGCTCGCGAGCAGTACTTC.

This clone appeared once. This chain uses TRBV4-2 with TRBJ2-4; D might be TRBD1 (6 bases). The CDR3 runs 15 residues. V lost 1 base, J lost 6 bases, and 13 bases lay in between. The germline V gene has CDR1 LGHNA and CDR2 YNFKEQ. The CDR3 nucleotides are TGTGCCAGCAGCCAAGGGGCAGGGGCTGGAAACATTCAGTACTTC. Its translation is CASSQGAGAGNIQYF.

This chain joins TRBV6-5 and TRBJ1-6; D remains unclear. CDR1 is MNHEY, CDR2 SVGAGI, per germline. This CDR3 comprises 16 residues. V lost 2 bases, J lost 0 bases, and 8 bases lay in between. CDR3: CASSYSVSSYNSPLHF. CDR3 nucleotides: TGTGCCAGCAGTTACAGTGTGAGCTCCTATAATTCACCCCTCCACTTT.

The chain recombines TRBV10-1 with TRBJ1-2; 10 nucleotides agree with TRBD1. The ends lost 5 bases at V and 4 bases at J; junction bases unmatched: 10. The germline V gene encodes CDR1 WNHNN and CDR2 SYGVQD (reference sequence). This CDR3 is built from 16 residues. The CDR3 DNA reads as TGCGCCAGCAGTTCTATGGGACAGGGGACTTTCTATGGCTACACCTTC. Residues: CASSSMGQGTFYGYTF.

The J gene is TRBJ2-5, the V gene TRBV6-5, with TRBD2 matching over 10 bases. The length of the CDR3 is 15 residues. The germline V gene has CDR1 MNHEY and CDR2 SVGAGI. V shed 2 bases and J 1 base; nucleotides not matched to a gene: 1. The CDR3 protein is CASSYRTSGQETQYF. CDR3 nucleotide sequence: TGTGCCAGCAGTTACCGGACTAGCGGCCAAGAGACCCAGTACTTC.

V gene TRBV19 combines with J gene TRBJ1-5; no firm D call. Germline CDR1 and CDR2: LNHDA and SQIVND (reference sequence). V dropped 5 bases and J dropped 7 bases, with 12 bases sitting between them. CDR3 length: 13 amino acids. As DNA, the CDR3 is TGTGCCAGTAGTTATTCCTTCAGGCAGCCCCAGCATTTT. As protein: CASSYSFRQPQHF.

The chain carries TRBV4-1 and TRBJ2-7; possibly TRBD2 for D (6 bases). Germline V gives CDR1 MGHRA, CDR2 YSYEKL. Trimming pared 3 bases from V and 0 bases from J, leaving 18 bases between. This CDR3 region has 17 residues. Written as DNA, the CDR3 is TGCGCCAGCAGCCAGTGGTCCGGGGGTTCGAGCTCCTACGAGCAGTACTTC. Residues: CASSQWSGGSSSYEQYF.

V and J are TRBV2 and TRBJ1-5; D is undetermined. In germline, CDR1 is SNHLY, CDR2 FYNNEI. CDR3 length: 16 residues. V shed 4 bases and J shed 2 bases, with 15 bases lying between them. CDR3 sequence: CASSGAGRRGNQPQHF. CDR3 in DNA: TGTGCCAGCAGTGGGGCAGGACGGCGGGGCAATCAGCCCCAGCATTTT.

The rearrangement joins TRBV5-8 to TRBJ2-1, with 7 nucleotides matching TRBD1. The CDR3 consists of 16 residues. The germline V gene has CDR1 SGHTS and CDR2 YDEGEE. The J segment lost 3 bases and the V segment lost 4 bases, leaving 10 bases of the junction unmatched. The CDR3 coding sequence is TGTGCCAGCAGCCGACATACAGGGGACGGCTACAATGAGCAGTTCTTC. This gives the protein CASSRHTGDGYNEQFF.

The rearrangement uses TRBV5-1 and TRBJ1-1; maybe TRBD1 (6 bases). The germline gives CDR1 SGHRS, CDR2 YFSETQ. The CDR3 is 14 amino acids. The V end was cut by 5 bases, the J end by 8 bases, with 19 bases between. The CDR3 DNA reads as TGCGCCAGCAGTTCGGACAGTTCAAGTACGGAAGCTTTCTTT. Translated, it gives CASSSDSSSTEAFF.

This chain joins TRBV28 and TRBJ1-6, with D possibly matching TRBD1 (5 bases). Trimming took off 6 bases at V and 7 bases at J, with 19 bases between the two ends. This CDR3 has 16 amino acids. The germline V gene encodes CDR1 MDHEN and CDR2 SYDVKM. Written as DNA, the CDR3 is TGTGCCAGCAGCATTAGCGGGGGACGAGGGAATTCACCCCTCCACTTT. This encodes CASSISGGRGNSPLHF.